The clone carrying this T cell receptor beta chain has a single count. This sample is part of a study of blood T cell repertoires in COVID-19. Overall study context: Whether acute or convalescent, the COVID-19 samples came from the United States, Italy and Spain. T cells, B-cell-depleted T cells, or PBMCs provided the cDNA or gDNA that served as material.

Per the germline V gene, CDR1 is MNHEY and CDR2 is SMNVEV (reference sequence). The CDR3 consists of 18 residues. Trimming took 0 bases from V and 3 from J; bases not matched to a gene: 6. Authors' processing steps: Estimation of nucleated cell counts was performed using reference gene primer amplification. Measured with immunoSEQ multiplex PCR; TCRdb has only the in-frame clones, and not every one. V and J calls and clone size follow that table, whereas D and trimming were derived from the DNA. The sample lists 53,000 or so clones, 86% occurring once. The sample was peripheral blood. The J gene is TRBJ2-7, the V gene TRBV27, with 15 bases aligning to TRBD2. The clonotype comes from a man at least 80 years old with acute or convalescent COVID-19. As DNA, the CDR3 is TGTGCCAGCAGTTTATCGGGGACTAGCGGGGGGCAAAACTACGAGCAGTACTTC. Protein sequence: CASSLSGTSGGQNYEQYF.